The 5 T cell receptor beta chains given below trace back to one sample, sequenced in a study of Ad26.COV2.S vaccination and SARS-CoV-2 variants. Treatment in this sample: some 20 received Ad26.COV2.S at low or high dose, single or two shots; about 5 received placebo; per-sample allocation not given. Each sample was drawn 63 days after the first injection (of vaccine or placebo). The assay was immunoSEQ multiplex PCR, and TCRdb's table has in-frame clones only and misses some. The sample includes around 420,000 clones, approximately 90% of them seen just once. This sample comprised peripheral blood, obtained in a trial of Ad26.COV2.S vaccine versus placebo. The receptors were sampled from a person between 18 and 65 years old who received the Ad26.COV2.S COVID-19 vaccine or a placebo.

CDR3 protein: CASSTTVPYEQYF. The CDR3 DNA sequence: TGTGCCAGCAGTACGACAGTTCCCTACGAGCAGTACTTC. The chain carries TRBV3-1 (or the pseudogene TRBV3-2) and TRBJ2-7; D is perhaps TRBD1 (5 bases). Germline loops: CDR1 LGHDT, CDR2 YNNKEL (reference sequence). V lost 6 bases to trimming and J lost 2 bases, with 11 bases between them. The CDR3 covers 13 residues.

This chain uses TRBV19 with TRBJ2-5; 8 bases agree with TRBD1. The CDR3 totals 16 residues. Looked up from germline, CDR1 is LNHDA and CDR2 is SQIVND (reference sequence). Germline trimming cut 4 bases from V and 0 bases from J; bases unmatched to any gene: 7. The CDR3 DNA reads as TGTGCCAGTAGTACGAGGACAGGGTCGTACCAAGAGACCCAGTACTTC. It encodes CASSTRTGSYQETQYF. Combining the CDR3 with reference TRBV19 and TRBJ2-5 gives the whole variable domain DGGITQSPKYLFRKEGQNVTLSCEQNLNHDAMYWYRQDPGQGLRLIYYSQIVNDFQKGDIAEGYSVSREKKESFPLTVTSAQKNPTAFYLCASSTRTGSYQETQYFGPGTRLLVL.

This sequence joins TRBV28 and TRBJ2-7; 7 nucleotides align to TRBD1. Germline V gene lookup returns CDR1 MDHEN and CDR2 SYDVKM. There are 16 residues in the CDR3. V lost 5 bases to trimming and J lost 3 bases; unmatched junction nucleotides: 13. CDR3 region: CASSPLDRRALYEQYF. Here the CDR3 DNA reads TGTGCCAGCAGTCCCCTGGACAGGCGCGCGCTCTACGAGCAGTACTTC.

The chain employs TRBV27 and TRBJ2-7, with 9 bases identical to TRBD1. The germline V gene encodes CDR1 MNHEY and CDR2 SMNVEV (reference sequence). The CDR3 extends over 14 amino acids. Trimming removed 5 bases from V and 5 bases from J; junction bases left unmatched: 7. DNA for the CDR3: TGTGCCAGCAGTACACAATGGACAGGGGACGAGCAGTACTTC. Translation: CASSTQWTGDEQYF.

Only one count was recorded for this clone. The chain combines TRBV28 with TRBJ1-2; weak D call: TRBD1 (5 bases). CDR3 length: 12 residues. V lost 6 bases and J 8 bases, leaving 13 bases between the germline ends. From germline, CDR1 is MDHEN and CDR2 SYDVKM. As DNA, the CDR3 is TGTGCCAGCAGCCGGGGCCCGGCCGGCTACACCTTC. It encodes CASSRGPAGYTF.